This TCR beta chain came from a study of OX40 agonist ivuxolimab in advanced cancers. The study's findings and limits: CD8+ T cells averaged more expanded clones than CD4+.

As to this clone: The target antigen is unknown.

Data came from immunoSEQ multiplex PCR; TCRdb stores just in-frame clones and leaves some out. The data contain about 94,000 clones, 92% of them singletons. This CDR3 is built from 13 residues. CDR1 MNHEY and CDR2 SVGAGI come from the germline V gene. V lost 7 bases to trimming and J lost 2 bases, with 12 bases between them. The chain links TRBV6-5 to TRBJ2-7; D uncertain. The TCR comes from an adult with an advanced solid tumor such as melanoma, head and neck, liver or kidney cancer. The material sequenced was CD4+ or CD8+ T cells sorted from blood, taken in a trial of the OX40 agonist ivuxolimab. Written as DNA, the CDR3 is TGTGCCAGCATGTCCCGGGCTACCTACGAGCAGTACTTC. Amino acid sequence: CASMSRATYEQYF.